This entry features one TCR beta chain sequence. This sample was included in a study of long-term antiretroviral therapy in people with HIV. In the study overall: The 2015 recommendation for immediate ART came about a decade after the earliest samples.

V lost 4 bases and J lost 6; bases outside the gene matches: 8. CDR3 length: 15 amino acids. Per the germline V gene, CDR1 is SEHNR and CDR2 is FQNEAQ (reference sequence). Researchers ran immunoSEQ v3.0 at survey level. Some clones are missing from TCRdb's copy, which holds only in-frame ones; the method was immunoSEQ multiplex PCR. Among roughly 21,000 clones, approximately 80% were seen once, and the ten largest hold around 12%. This clonotype was sampled from a middle-aged man with HIV. This sequence joins TRBV7-9 and TRBJ2-3, with 9 bases that match TRBD1. The specimen was unsorted PBMCs, collected 0.1 years before starting antiretroviral therapy. CDR3 coding DNA: TGTGCCAGCAGCTGGCGGACAGGGGCCTCGGATACGCAGTATTTT. It is translated as CASSWRTGASDTQYF. The complete variable domain, with remaining parts taken from reference TRBV7-9 and TRBJ2-3, reads DTGVSQNPRHKITKRGQNVTFRCDPISEHNRLYWYRQTLGQGPEFLTYFQNEAQLEKSRLLSDRFSAERPKGSFSTLEIQRTEQGDSAMYLCASSWRTGASDTQYFGPGTRLTVL.